The rows below give T cell receptor beta chains drawn from one sample of a study of healthy donors' naive CD4 and CD8 T cells. Each CDR3 protein gets one entry after TCRdb re-called the reads with MiXCR. The sample lists approximately 200,000 distinct CDR3 sequences, about 76% occurring once. The sequenced material came from naive CD4+ and CD8+ T cells sorted from blood, pooled from several donors. These receptors all stem from a pool of human donors in good health; the sample pools cells from several healthy donors. Each CDR3 is given with its conserved first and last residue. A D gene is named only where the DNA matches it firmly. Rows may omit the clone size; those that give it use once, few, many or a size class.

clone_size: once; j_call: TRBJ2-3; v_call: TRBV6-5; d_call: TRBD2; cdr3_nt: TGTGCCAGCAGTTCAGGAGCGGGGCAAAGCACAGATACGCAGTATTTT; cdr3_aa: CASSSGAGQSTDTQYF
clone_size: NA; j_call: TRBJ2-2; v_call: TRBV7-8; d_call: NA; cdr3_nt: TGTGCCAGCAGCCCGCGGACCGTAAACACCGGGGAGCTGTTTTTT; cdr3_aa: CASSPRTVNTGELFF
clone_size: NA; j_call: TRBJ2-7; v_call: TRBV5-1; d_call: TRBD1; cdr3_nt: TGCGCCAGCAGCTTCAGCAGGGGGTCCTACGAGCAGTACTTC; cdr3_aa: CASSFSRGSYEQYF
clone_size: NA; j_call: TRBJ2-1; v_call: TRBV5-1; d_call: NA; cdr3_nt: TGCGCCAGCAGCGGGGTTTACAATGAGCAGTTCTTC; cdr3_aa: CASSGVYNEQFF
clone_size: NA; j_call: TRBJ1-1; v_call: TRBV27; d_call: NA; cdr3_nt: TGTGCCAGCAGTTTCCGAGGGACTGAAGCTTTCTTT; cdr3_aa: CASSFRGTEAFF
clone_size: once; j_call: TRBJ2-1; v_call: TRBV29-1; d_call: NA; cdr3_nt: TGCAGCGTTGTGGACAGCCCCAATGAGCAGTTCTTC; cdr3_aa: CSVVDSPNEQFF
clone_size: few; j_call: TRBJ1-2; v_call: TRBV19; d_call: TRBD1; cdr3_nt: TGTGCCAGTTCCAGGGGGCTCTATGGCTACACCTTC; cdr3_aa: CASSRGLYGYTF
clone_size: NA; j_call: TRBJ1-1; v_call: TRBV18; d_call: TRBD1; cdr3_nt: TGTGCCAGCTCACCAAGACTCACCGGGACAGGTACAGACACTGAAGCTTTCTTT; cdr3_aa: CASSPRLTGTGTDTEAFF
clone_size: NA; j_call: TRBJ1-1; v_call: TRBV19; d_call: TRBD1; cdr3_nt: TGTGCCAGTAGGACGACAGGGAGGAGTAGAAGCACTGAAGCTTTCTTT; cdr3_aa: CASRTTGRSRSTEAFF
clone_size: few; j_call: TRBJ2-4; v_call: TRBV19; d_call: NA; cdr3_nt: TGTGCCACCCAAGAGGACGGAGGAGACATTCAGTACTTC; cdr3_aa: CATQEDGGDIQYF
clone_size: NA; j_call: TRBJ2-1; v_call: TRBV6-5; d_call: NA; cdr3_nt: TGTGCCAGCAGTTACTCCGGGCCGAGCTACAATGAGCAGTTCTTC; cdr3_aa: CASSYSGPSYNEQFF
clone_size: once; j_call: TRBJ1-2; v_call: TRBV12-3/TRBV12-4; d_call: NA; cdr3_nt: TGTGCCAGCAGTCCAAGTCGTGCGAGTGGCTACACCTTC; cdr3_aa: CASSPSRASGYTF
clone_size: NA; j_call: TRBJ2-7; v_call: TRBV27; d_call: NA; cdr3_nt: TGTGCCAGCAGTCCATCACCAAGGCTCTCAGGCTTGGGGGAGCAGTACTTC; cdr3_aa: CASSPSPRLSGLGEQYF
clone_size: NA; j_call: TRBJ2-2; v_call: TRBV27; d_call: NA; cdr3_nt: TGTGCCAGCAGTTTATTCCCCAGACTAGTGTTTAGAGACACCGGGGAGCTGTTTTTT; cdr3_aa: CASSLFPRLVFRDTGELFF
clone_size: NA; j_call: TRBJ2-5; v_call: TRBV6-5; d_call: TRBD2; cdr3_nt: TGTGCCAGCAGTCCGGGACTAGCGGGAGGATGGCCGGAGACCCAGTACTTC; cdr3_aa: CASSPGLAGGWPETQYF
clone_size: NA; j_call: TRBJ2-3; v_call: TRBV19; d_call: NA; cdr3_nt: TGTGCCAGTAGTATGGGGGCAGACACTAGCACAGATACGCAGTATTTT; cdr3_aa: CASSMGADTSTDTQYF
clone_size: NA; j_call: TRBJ2-2; v_call: TRBV5-6; d_call: TRBD2; cdr3_nt: TGTGCCAGCAGCGGGACTAGTTCGAACACCGGGGAGCTGTTTTTT; cdr3_aa: CASSGTSSNTGELFF
clone_size: once; j_call: TRBJ2-3; v_call: TRBV29-1; d_call: NA; cdr3_nt: TGCAGCGTGACACCGGGACCCAGCACAGATACGCAGTATTTT; cdr3_aa: CSVTPGPSTDTQYF
clone_size: once; j_call: TRBJ1-5; v_call: TRBV30; d_call: NA; cdr3_nt: TGTGCCTGGAGTTCCAGGGGCAATCAGCCCCAGCATTTT; cdr3_aa: CAWSSRGNQPQHF
clone_size: NA; j_call: TRBJ2-3; v_call: TRBV12-5; d_call: TRBD2; cdr3_nt: TGTGCCAGCAGCCCCCAGCGGGGATACACAGATACGCAGTATTTT; cdr3_aa: CASSPQRGYTDTQYF
clone_size: NA; j_call: TRBJ1-1; v_call: TRBV5-1; d_call: TRBD1; cdr3_nt: TGCGCCAGCAGCGATCAGGGGGCGACTGAAGCTTTCTTT; cdr3_aa: CASSDQGATEAFF
clone_size: few; j_call: TRBJ2-7; v_call: TRBV29-1; d_call: TRBD1; cdr3_nt: TGCAGCGTTGTGGGACAGGGGAGCTCCTACGAGCAGTACTTC; cdr3_aa: CSVVGQGSSYEQYF
clone_size: NA; j_call: TRBJ2-1; v_call: TRBV2; d_call: TRBD2; cdr3_nt: TGTGCCAGCAGTGGGGGGAAGGATAGCGGGGTCTACAATGAGCAGTTCTTC; cdr3_aa: CASSGGKDSGVYNEQFF
clone_size: few; j_call: TRBJ2-3; v_call: TRBV5-6; d_call: TRBD2; cdr3_nt: TGTGCCAGCAGCTGGTCGCTAGCGGGAATGAATACGCAGTATTTT; cdr3_aa: CASSWSLAGMNTQYF
clone_size: few; j_call: TRBJ2-1; v_call: TRBV12-3/TRBV12-4; d_call: TRBD1; cdr3_nt: TGTGCCAGCAGGCCAGGACAGGGACTCCAATCGGGGCAGTTCTTC; cdr3_aa: CASRPGQGLQSGQFF
clone_size: NA; j_call: TRBJ2-7; v_call: TRBV20-1; d_call: TRBD2; cdr3_nt: TGCAGTGCTAGCCCCACTAGCGGATGGTACGAGCAGTACTTC; cdr3_aa: CSASPTSGWYEQYF
clone_size: NA; j_call: TRBJ2-7; v_call: TRBV6-5; d_call: NA; cdr3_nt: TGTGCCAGCAGTTACTCGAGGGAGTTCGAGCAGTACTTC; cdr3_aa: CASSYSREFEQYF
clone_size: NA; j_call: TRBJ2-3; v_call: TRBV12-3/TRBV12-4; d_call: TRBD2; cdr3_nt: TGTGCCAGCAATAAAGGACTAGCGGGGTCGTGGAATACGCAGTATTTT; cdr3_aa: CASNKGLAGSWNTQYF
clone_size: NA; j_call: TRBJ2-1; v_call: TRBV5-4; d_call: NA; cdr3_nt: TGCGCCAGCAGCGCGTACAGTTCCAACAATGAGCAGTTCTTC; cdr3_aa: CASSAYSSNNEQFF
clone_size: few; j_call: TRBJ2-7; v_call: TRBV5-5; d_call: TRBD1; cdr3_nt: TGTGCCAGCAGTCTCCGACAGGGTTCCTACGAGCAGTACTTC; cdr3_aa: CASSLRQGSYEQYF
clone_size: NA; j_call: TRBJ1-5; v_call: TRBV6-6; d_call: NA; cdr3_nt: TGTGCCAGCAGCGGGCATGGCAATCAGCCCCAGCATTTT; cdr3_aa: CASSGHGNQPQHF
clone_size: NA; j_call: TRBJ2-2; v_call: TRBV12-3/TRBV12-4; d_call: NA; cdr3_nt: TGTGCCGGCAGTTTTGGGGGACGAGCGAACACCGGGGAGCTGTTTTTT; cdr3_aa: CAGSFGGRANTGELFF
clone_size: NA; j_call: TRBJ2-4; v_call: TRBV2; d_call: TRBD2; cdr3_nt: TGTGCCAGCAGTGAAAGGGGCGGGAGGCCCTCCCAGTACTTC; cdr3_aa: CASSERGGRPSQYF
clone_size: NA; j_call: TRBJ1-2; v_call: TRBV6-6; d_call: TRBD1; cdr3_nt: TGTGCCAGCAGTTACTCAGCGACAGGGAACTATGGCTACACCTTC; cdr3_aa: CASSYSATGNYGYTF
clone_size: NA; j_call: TRBJ2-7; v_call: TRBV11-1; d_call: NA; cdr3_nt: TGTGCCAGCAGCCGTAGGACAGCCGCCTACGAGCAGTACTTC; cdr3_aa: CASSRRTAAYEQYF